The 22 T cell receptor beta chains below come from one sample, sequenced in a study of identical twins. MiXCR was run by TCRdb on the 5' RACE reads, yielding one entry per CDR3 protein. The sample lists about 240,000 distinct CDR3 sequences, roughly 10% occurring once. Material for sequencing was memory T cells sorted from blood. Receptors originate from a man aged 50 or older in good health.

In its sample, this clonotype was seen many times. V gene TRBV28 combines with J gene TRBJ1-2, with a weak D call TRBD1 (6 bases). This CDR3 contains 13 residues. Trimming took off 6 bases at V and 8 bases at J, with 16 bases between the two ends. CDR1 is MDHEN, CDR2 SYDVKM, per germline. The CDR3 sequence is CASRPTLDRGYTF. The DNA for the CDR3 is TGTGCCAGCAGACCCACTCTCGACAGGGGCTACACCTTC.

This clonotype was detected many times. The chain has TRBV15 and TRBJ1-5; D perhaps matches TRBD1 (5 bases). The V gene lost 0 bases and the J gene lost 4 bases, with 10 bases spanning the gap. The CDR3 extends over 15 amino acids. The germline V gene encodes CDR1 LNHNV and CDR2 YYDKDF (reference sequence). CDR3 protein: CATSRDGDGNQPQHF. The CDR3 DNA follows: TGTGCCACCAGCAGAGATGGGGACGGGAATCAGCCCCAGCATTTT.

CDR3 in amino acids: CASSIRAVGELFF. CDR3 in DNA: TGTGCCAGTAGTATCAGGGCAGTCGGGGAGCTGTTTTTT. J is TRBJ2-2 and V is TRBV19; possibly TRBD1 for D (5 bases). V was shortened by 3 bases and J by 7 bases, with 9 bases between the two germline ends. Per germline, CDR1 LNHDA and CDR2 SQIVND (reference sequence). The CDR3 extends over 13 amino acids.

The gene calls are TRBV6-6 and TRBJ2-3; a weak D match, TRBD2 (6 bases). Deletions cut 9 bases from V and 10 bases from J, with 17 bases between. Germline CDR1 MNHNY, CDR2 SVGAGI (reference sequence). The CDR3 is made up of 12 amino acids. The CDR3: CASEGTSSAQYF. The CDR3, as DNA: TGTGCCAGTGAGGGGACTTCATCAGCGCAGTATTTT.

There are a few counts of this clonotype. This sequence joins TRBV7-6 and TRBJ2-6; TRBD1 matches 10 bases. CDR3 length: 17 residues. J lost 4 bases, V lost 3 bases, and 6 bases had no gene match. The germline gives CDR1 SGHVS, CDR2 FNYEAQ. The CDR3 loop is CASSLRQGASGANVLTF. The CDR3 nucleotides read TGTGCCAGCAGCTTGAGACAGGGGGCCTCAGGGGCCAACGTCCTGACTTTC.

This clonotype was recorded many times. V and J are TRBV11-2 and TRBJ2-7; D is perhaps TRBD1 (6 bases). Germline lookup yields CDR1 SGHAT and CDR2 FQNNGV. This CDR3 region has 14 residues. V gave up 3 bases and J gave up 2 bases, with 11 bases separating them. CDR3 in DNA: TGTGCCAGCAGCTTGTCAGGGGCCACCTACGAGCAGTACTTC. Its protein is CASSLSGATYEQYF.

This clonotype has only a few counts. The chain has TRBV20-1 and TRBJ2-1, with D tentatively TRBD2 (5 bases). The V end was cut by 3 bases, the J end by 7 bases, with 16 bases between. The CDR3 has 14 residues. Germline values: CDR1 DFQATT, CDR2 SNEGSKA (reference sequence). The CDR3 coding sequence is TGCAGTGCTAGGGGGAGAGCGAGCAGGAATGAGCAGTTCTTC. It codes for CSARGRASRNEQFF.

This clonotype has just a few counts. The CDR3 DNA reads as TGTGCCATCAGTGAGTTACCGGACAGTCATGGCTACACCTTC. Protein: CAISELPDSHGYTF. This chain links TRBV10-3 with TRBJ1-2; D may be TRBD1 (6 bases). The germline V and J ends were trimmed by 1 base and 6 bases, with 12 bases remaining between them. CDR1 and CDR2 from the germline V gene are ENHRY and SYGVKD. This CDR3 has 14 amino acids.

The rearrangement joins TRBV4-2 to TRBJ2-1; tentatively, D is TRBD1 or TRBD2 (7 bases each). V lost 0 bases and J 5 bases, leaving 17 bases between the germline ends. The CDR3 sequence is 17 residues long. Germline values: CDR1 LGHNA, CDR2 YNFKEQ. The CDR3 DNA sequence: TGTGCCAGCAGCCAAGATATGGGGGCAGGGGGGGACAATGAGCAGTTCTTC. Its protein is CASSQDMGAGGDNEQFF.

This clonotype has at least ten counts. J is TRBJ1-2 and V is TRBV7-9, with 7 positions matching TRBD1. The CDR3 runs to 15 residues. Trimming removed 5 bases from V and 4 bases from J; junction bases left unmatched: 10. Looked up from germline, CDR1 is SEHNR and CDR2 is FQNEAQ (reference sequence). CDR3: CASSLSGTASYGYTF. The CDR3 DNA is TGTGCCAGCAGCCTCTCCGGGACAGCGAGCTATGGCTACACCTTC.

The CDR3 nucleotides are TGCAGTGCCTCGGGGCTAATGCAGGGAACCTCTATGGATGAGCAGTTCTTC. Translation gives CSASGLMQGTSMDEQFF. V is TRBV20-1 and J is TRBJ2-1, with D possibly being TRBD1 or TRBD2 (5 bases each). The CDR3 length is 17 residues. Per germline, CDR1 DFQATT and CDR2 SNEGSKA (reference sequence). The V end lost 6 bases, the J end lost 8 bases, and 29 bases lay between the germline ends.

There are many counts of this clonotype. The chain joins TRBV29-1 to TRBJ2-7, with D possibly matching TRBD2 (5 bases). The CDR3 has 15 residues. From germline, CDR1 is SQVTM and CDR2 ANQGSEA. Trimming took 2 bases from V and 4 from J, leaving 18 bases between them. The CDR3 nucleotides are TGCAGCGTTGAAAAGGGCGGCTCGGGAATGTACGAGCAGTACTTC. Translating gives CSVEKGGSGMYEQYF.

This clonotype was counted between two and nine times. The chain uses TRBV20-1 and TRBJ2-1; 7 bases map to TRBD2. The CDR3 is 17 amino acids. The junction had 14 bases not matched to a gene; V was cut back by 6 bases and J by 0 bases. The germline gives CDR1 DFQATT, CDR2 SNEGSKA (reference sequence). DNA of the CDR3: TGCAGTGCCCCCCAGGCGGGGGTCCCGAGCTCCTACAATGAGCAGTTCTTC. This codes for CSAPQAGVPSSYNEQFF.

The rearrangement uses TRBV20-1 and TRBJ1-1; a weak D match, TRBD1 (6 bases). This CDR3 is built from 16 residues. CDR1 is DFQATT, CDR2 SNEGSKA, per germline (reference sequence). The germline V and J ends were trimmed by 6 bases and 0 bases, with 20 bases remaining between them. CDR3 bases: TGCAGTGCCGGGCGGGGGGGCCTAATATTGAACACTGAAGCTTTCTTT. This gives the protein CSAGRGGLILNTEAFF.

This clonotype turned up a few times. The genes are TRBV28 and TRBJ1-3, with 8 bases that match TRBD1. CDR1 and CDR2 from the germline V gene are MDHEN and SYDVKM. This CDR3 spans 17 amino acids. J gave up 0 bases and V 6 bases, and 10 bases lay outside the gene matches. The CDR3 here is CASSSLRGPLSGNTIYF. As DNA, the CDR3 is TGTGCCAGCAGCTCACTCAGGGGGCCTCTCTCTGGAAACACCATATATTTT. The whole variable domain, remainder taken from reference TRBV28 and TRBJ1-3, is DVKVTQSSRYLVKRTGEKVFLECVQDMDHENMFWYRQDPGLGLRLIYFSYDVKMKEKGDIPEGYSVSREKKERFSLILESASTNQTSMYLCASSSLRGPLSGNTIYFGEGSWLTVV.

The CDR3 sequence: CASSKTSTLISYNEQFF. CDR3 sequence (DNA): TGCGCCAGCAGCAAAACATCGACACTTATCTCCTACAATGAGCAGTTCTTC. This chain connects TRBV5-1 to TRBJ2-1; D is unresolved. Germline CDR1 SGHRS, CDR2 YFSETQ. The CDR3 covers 17 residues. With 4 bases removed from V and 0 bases from J, the gap between germline ends came to 17 bases.

This rearrangement joins TRBV7-2 to TRBJ2-5; a weak D match, TRBD1 (5 bases). CDR1 and CDR2 from the germline V gene are SGHTA and FQGNSA. The CDR3 runs 12 residues. The V gene lost 5 bases and the J gene lost 5 bases, with 9 bases spanning the gap. The CDR3 here is CASSHGAETQYF. CDR3 sequence (DNA): TGTGCCAGCAGCCATGGGGCTGAGACCCAGTACTTC.

This clonotype was detected a few times. V usage is TRBV19 and J usage is TRBJ1-2; 7 bases are a match to TRBD1. The CDR3 sequence is 14 residues long. In germline, CDR1 is LNHDA, CDR2 SQIVND (reference sequence). V trimming: 6 bases; J trimming: 1 base; junction bases outside the gene matches: 5. CDR3 coding DNA: TGTGCCAGTAGCAAGACAGGGCGTAACTATGGCTACACCTTC. This codes for CASSKTGRNYGYTF. Based on the CDR3 plus reference TRBV19 and TRBJ1-2, the full variable domain is DGGITQSPKYLFRKEGQNVTLSCEQNLNHDAMYWYRQDPGQGLRLIYYSQIVNDFQKGDIAEGYSVSREKKESFPLTVTSAQKNPTAFYLCASSKTGRNYGYTFGSGTRLTVV.

This clonotype was seen repeatedly, ten times or more. The rearrangement uses TRBV20-1 and TRBJ2-3, with a weak D call TRBD2 (6 bases). CDR3 length: 15 residues. Trimming left V 6 bases short and J 4 bases short, with 20 bases between. Germline V gene sequence: CDR1 DFQATT, CDR2 SNEGSKA (reference sequence). CDR3 DNA: TGCAGTGCGACAAAAACAGCGGAGGGCTCAGATACGCAGTATTTT. Residues: CSATKTAEGSDTQYF.

This chain joins TRBV29-1 and TRBJ2-7; perhaps TRBD1 as D (5 bases). Trimming cost V 0 bases and J 3 bases, with 6 bases left between them. Germline CDR1 reads SQVTM; CDR2 reads ANQGSEA. The CDR3 consists of 12 residues. The CDR3 DNA sequence: TGCAGCGTTGAAGAAGGGGTCTACGAGCAGTACTTC. Residues: CSVEEGVYEQYF.

The chain uses TRBV6-2 or TRBV6-3 and TRBJ2-5; D is uncertain. Trimming removed 4 bases at V and 1 base at J, with 13 bases between. The CDR3 extends over 15 amino acids. Germline-derived CDR1 and CDR2 are MNHEY and SVGEGT. The CDR3 DNA follows: TGTGCCAGCAGTTTGAGGCGGCTCCCCCAAGAGACCCAGTACTTC. This translates into CASSLRRLPQETQYF.

This rearrangement joins TRBV20-1 to TRBJ2-3; possibly TRBD2 for D (5 bases). The CDR3 sequence is 14 residues long. V was clipped by 3 bases and J by 0 bases, with 10 bases between them. CDR1 is DFQATT and CDR2 is SNEGSKA in the germline V gene (reference sequence). The CDR3 is CSASKGASTDTQYF. DNA of the CDR3: TGCAGTGCTAGTAAGGGAGCCAGCACAGATACGCAGTATTTT.